The 10 T cell receptor beta chains below were found in one sample sequenced in a study of blood T cell repertoires in COVID-19. The assay was immunoSEQ multiplex PCR, and TCRdb's table has in-frame clones only and misses some. Here the sample spans just over 80,000 clones, roughly 82% being singletons. The sequencing input was peripheral blood. The receptors were sampled from an elderly woman with active or convalescent COVID-19.

The J gene is TRBJ2-7, the V gene TRBV7-9; 9 positions match TRBD1. Germline V gene lookup returns CDR1 SEHNR and CDR2 FQNEAQ (reference sequence). Trimming took 3 bases from V and 5 from J; bases not matched to a gene: 2. This CDR3 is built from 13 residues. CDR3 residues: CASSFDRGDEQYF. CDR3 DNA sequence: TGTGCCAGCAGCTTCGACAGGGGGGACGAGCAGTACTTC.

The V gene is TRBV10-3, the J gene TRBJ2-4; D is ambiguous. Germline CDR1 ENHRY, CDR2 SYGVKD. The CDR3 sequence is 13 residues long. Trimming took off 0 bases at V and 7 bases at J, with 7 bases between the two ends. The CDR3 DNA sequence: TGTGCCATCAGTGAGTCGAGGCAGAACATTCAGTACTTC. Translated: CAISESRQNIQYF.

This clone has only a few counts. CDR3 sequence reads: CSVEPPSGGIDEQFF. CDR3 nucleotides: TGCAGCGTTGAACCCCCTAGCGGGGGTATCGATGAGCAGTTCTTC. The rearrangement joins TRBV29-1 to TRBJ2-1; 10 bases match TRBD2. The germline V gene has CDR1 SQVTM and CDR2 ANQGSEA. The V gene end was trimmed by 2 bases and the J gene end by 8 bases; junction bases not matched to a gene: 9. The CDR3 contains 15 residues.

The chain recombines TRBV3-1 (or the pseudogene TRBV3-2) with TRBJ2-4; 9 bases align to TRBD2. Germline CDR1 and CDR2: LGHDT and YNNKEL (reference sequence). The V gene end was trimmed by 8 bases and the J gene end by 1 base; junction bases not matched to a gene: 3. The CDR3 has 14 residues. As DNA, the CDR3 is TGTGCCAGCGGTGGACTAGCGGCCAAAAACATTCAGTACTTC. The encoded protein is CASGGLAAKNIQYF.

There are a few counts of this clone. The chain links TRBV9 to TRBJ2-7; the match to TRBD2 covers 7 bases. The germline V gene encodes CDR1 SGDLS and CDR2 YYNGEE. The CDR3 is 15 residues long. V dropped 0 bases and J dropped 5; count of bases not matched to a gene: 8. In DNA, the CDR3 is TGTGCCAGCAGCGTAGAGGTCGGGGGGATTCACGAGCAGTACTTC. Its translation: CASSVEVGGIHEQYF.

The chain links TRBV3-1 (or the pseudogene TRBV3-2) to TRBJ2-1, with 7 bases matching TRBD2. Losses at the gene ends were 2 bases for V and 9 bases for J; bases not matched to a gene: 7. Germline V gene sequence: CDR1 LGHDT, CDR2 YNNKEL (reference sequence). This CDR3 region has 14 residues. CDR3 region: CASSQSIGGGEQFF. The CDR3 DNA follows: TGTGCCAGCAGCCAAAGTATAGGCGGGGGTGAGCAGTTCTTC.

The chain has TRBV20-1 and TRBJ2-3; 7 bases match TRBD1. J was trimmed by 1 base and V by 3 bases; bases with no gene match: 7. Germline lookup yields CDR1 DFQATT and CDR2 SNEGSKA (reference sequence). The CDR3 extends over 15 amino acids. The CDR3 DNA follows: TGCAGTGCTAGTACAGGGGCCCCCGGCACAGATACGCAGTATTTT. Amino acid sequence: CSASTGAPGTDTQYF.

V usage is TRBV28 and J usage is TRBJ1-4; D gene unclear. Germline V gene sequence: CDR1 MDHEN, CDR2 SYDVKM. V gave up 6 bases and J gave up 2 bases, with 10 bases separating them. The CDR3 consists of 14 residues. Here the CDR3 reads CASRIQSTNEKLFF. The CDR3 coding sequence is TGTGCCAGCAGGATACAGAGTACTAATGAAAAACTGTTTTTT.

This rearrangement joins TRBV3-1 (or the pseudogene TRBV3-2) to TRBJ2-7, with a possible D match to TRBD2 (6 bases). The germline V gene has CDR1 LGHDT and CDR2 YNNKEL (reference sequence). The CDR3 totals 16 residues. The V and J ends lost 7 bases and 5 bases respectively, with 24 bases between them. In DNA form, the CDR3 reads TGTGCCAGCATCCCTCAAATCTGGGGGACTGCACACGAGCAGTACTTC. Translation gives CASIPQIWGTAHEQYF.

The chain recombines TRBV5-1 with TRBJ2-3, with 8 bases fitting TRBD2. Looked up from germline, CDR1 is SGHRS and CDR2 is YFSETQ. With V trimmed by 4 bases and J by 2 bases, 6 bases remained unmatched. The CDR3 contains 15 residues. For the CDR3, the DNA is TGCGCCAGCAGCGTTAGCGGGGATCCCACAGATACGCAGTATTTT. It is translated as CASSVSGDPTDTQYF.